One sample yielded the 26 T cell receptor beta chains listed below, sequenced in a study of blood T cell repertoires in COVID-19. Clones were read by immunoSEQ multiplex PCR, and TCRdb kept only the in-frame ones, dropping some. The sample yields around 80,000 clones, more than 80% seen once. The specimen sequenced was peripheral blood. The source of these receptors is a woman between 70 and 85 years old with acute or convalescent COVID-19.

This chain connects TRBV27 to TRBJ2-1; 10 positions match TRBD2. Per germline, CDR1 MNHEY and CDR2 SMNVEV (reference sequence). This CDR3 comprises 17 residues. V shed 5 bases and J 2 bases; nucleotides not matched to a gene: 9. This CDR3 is CASSITLAGAPYNEQFF. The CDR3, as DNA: TGTGCCAGCAGTATCACTCTAGCGGGGGCCCCCTACAATGAGCAGTTCTTC.

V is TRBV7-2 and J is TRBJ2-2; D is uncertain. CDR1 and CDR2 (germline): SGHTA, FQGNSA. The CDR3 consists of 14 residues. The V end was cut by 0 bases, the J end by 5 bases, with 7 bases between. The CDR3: CASSLATGTGELFF. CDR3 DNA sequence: TGTGCCAGCAGCTTAGCGACGGGTACCGGGGAGCTGTTTTTT.

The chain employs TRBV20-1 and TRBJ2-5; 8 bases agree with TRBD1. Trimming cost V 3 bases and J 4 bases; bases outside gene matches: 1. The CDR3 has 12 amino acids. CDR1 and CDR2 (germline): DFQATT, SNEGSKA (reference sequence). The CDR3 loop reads CSASQGAETQYF. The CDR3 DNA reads TGCAGTGCTAGTCAGGGGGCAGAGACCCAGTACTTC.

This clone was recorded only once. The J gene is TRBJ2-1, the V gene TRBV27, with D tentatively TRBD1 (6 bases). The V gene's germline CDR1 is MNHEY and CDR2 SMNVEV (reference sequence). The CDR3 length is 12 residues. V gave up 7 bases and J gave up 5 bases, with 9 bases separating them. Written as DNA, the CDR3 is TGTGCCAGCACTCACAGGGACAATGAGCAGTTCTTC. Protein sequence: CASTHRDNEQFF.

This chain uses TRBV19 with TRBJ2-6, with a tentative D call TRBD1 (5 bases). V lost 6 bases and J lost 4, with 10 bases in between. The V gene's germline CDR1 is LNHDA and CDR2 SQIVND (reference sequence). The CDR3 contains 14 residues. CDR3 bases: TGTGCCAGTAGGGGGCCTGGGGGGGCCAACGTCCTGACTTTC. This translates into CASRGPGGANVLTF.

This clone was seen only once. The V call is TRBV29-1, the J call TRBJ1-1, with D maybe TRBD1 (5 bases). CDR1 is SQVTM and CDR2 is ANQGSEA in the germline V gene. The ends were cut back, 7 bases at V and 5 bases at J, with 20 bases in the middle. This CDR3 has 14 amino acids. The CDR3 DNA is TGCAGCGCTGCCTACGTGTTGGGGCGAACTGAAGCTTTCTTT. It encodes CSAAYVLGRTEAFF.

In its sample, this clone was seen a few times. The CDR3: CASSLGQGRPPLHF. In DNA form, the CDR3 reads TGCGCCAGCAGCTTGGGACAGGGGAGGCCACCCCTCCACTTT. The V call is TRBV5-1, the J call TRBJ1-6; 8 bases agree with TRBD1. After removal of 0 bases from V and 11 bases from J, the junction contained 4 bases not matched to a gene. Germline CDR1 SGHRS, CDR2 YFSETQ. This CDR3 is built from 14 residues.

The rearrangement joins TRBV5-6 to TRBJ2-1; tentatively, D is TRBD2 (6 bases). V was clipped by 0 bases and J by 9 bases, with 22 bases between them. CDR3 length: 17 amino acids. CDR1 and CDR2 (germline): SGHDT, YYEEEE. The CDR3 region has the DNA TGTGCCAGCAGCTTGGCAGCAGGAGTGCCAGCCGGGGGTGAGCAGTTCTTC. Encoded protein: CASSLAAGVPAGGEQFF.

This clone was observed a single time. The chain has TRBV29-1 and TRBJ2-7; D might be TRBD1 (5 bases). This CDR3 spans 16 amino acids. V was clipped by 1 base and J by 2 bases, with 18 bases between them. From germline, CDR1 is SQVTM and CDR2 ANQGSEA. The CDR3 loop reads CSVEGLGHLKPYEQYF. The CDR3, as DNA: TGCAGCGTTGAAGGGCTTGGACACCTCAAACCCTACGAGCAGTACTTC.

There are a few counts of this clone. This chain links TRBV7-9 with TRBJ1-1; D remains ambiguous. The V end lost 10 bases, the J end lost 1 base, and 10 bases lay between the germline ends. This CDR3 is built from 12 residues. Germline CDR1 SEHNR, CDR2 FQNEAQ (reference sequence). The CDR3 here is CATSLWNTEAFF. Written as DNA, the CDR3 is TGTGCCACCTCCCTTTGGAACACTGAAGCTTTCTTT.

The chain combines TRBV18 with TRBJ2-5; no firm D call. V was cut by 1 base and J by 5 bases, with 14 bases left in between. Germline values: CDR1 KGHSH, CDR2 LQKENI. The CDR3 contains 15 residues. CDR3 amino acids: CASSPRRSRGETQYF. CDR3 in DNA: TGTGCCAGCTCACCACGGAGATCTCGAGGCGAGACCCAGTACTTC.

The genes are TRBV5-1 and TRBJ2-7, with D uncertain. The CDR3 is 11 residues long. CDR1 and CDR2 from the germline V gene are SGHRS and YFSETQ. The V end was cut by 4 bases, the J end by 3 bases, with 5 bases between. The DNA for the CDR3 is TGCGCCAGCAGCCGAGACTACGAGCAGTACTTC. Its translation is CASSRDYEQYF. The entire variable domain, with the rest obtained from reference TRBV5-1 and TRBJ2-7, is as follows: KAGVTQTPRYLIKTRGQQVTLSCSPISGHRSVSWYQQTPGQGLQFLFEYFSETQRNKGNFPGRFSGRQFSNSRSEMNVSTLELGDSALYLCASSRDYEQYFGPGTRLTVT.

This chain's CDR3 is CASSLEFNDFGTGGHGYTF. CDR3 nucleotide sequence: TGTGCCAGCAGCTTAGAGTTCAACGATTTCGGGACAGGAGGTCATGGCTACACCTTC. This chain connects TRBV11-3 to TRBJ1-2; 8 bases map to TRBD1. This CDR3 contains 19 residues. The V gene's germline CDR1 is SGHNT and CDR2 YENEEA. J gave up 6 bases and V 0 bases, and 18 bases lay outside the gene matches.

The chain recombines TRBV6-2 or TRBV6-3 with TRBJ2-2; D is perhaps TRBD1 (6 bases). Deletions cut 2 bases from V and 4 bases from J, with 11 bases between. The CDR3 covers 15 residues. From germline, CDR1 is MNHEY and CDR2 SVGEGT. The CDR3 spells CASSYKQGSTGELFF. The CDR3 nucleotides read TGTGCCAGCAGTTACAAGCAGGGGAGCACCGGGGAGCTGTTTTTT.

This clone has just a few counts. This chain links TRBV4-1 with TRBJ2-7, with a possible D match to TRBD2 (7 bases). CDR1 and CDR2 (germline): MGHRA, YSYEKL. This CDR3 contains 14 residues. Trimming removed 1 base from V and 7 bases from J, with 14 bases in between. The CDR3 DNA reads TGCGCCAGCAGCCAAGGTGGGGGGGCCGTGGAGCAGTACTTC. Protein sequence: CASSQGGGAVEQYF.

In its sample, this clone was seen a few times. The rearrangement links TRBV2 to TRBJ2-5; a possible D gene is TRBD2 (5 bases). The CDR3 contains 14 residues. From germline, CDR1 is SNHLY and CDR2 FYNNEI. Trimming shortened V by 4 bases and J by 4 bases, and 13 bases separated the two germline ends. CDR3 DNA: TGTGCCAGCAGTGCGGACTCCAGCACAGAGACCCAGTACTTC. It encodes CASSADSSTETQYF.

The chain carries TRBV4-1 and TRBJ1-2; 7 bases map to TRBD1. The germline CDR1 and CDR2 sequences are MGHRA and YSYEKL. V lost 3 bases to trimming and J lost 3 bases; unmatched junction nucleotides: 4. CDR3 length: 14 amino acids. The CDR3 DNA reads TGCGCCAGCAGCCAGTTCAGGGGGGACTATGGCTACACCTTC. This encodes CASSQFRGDYGYTF.

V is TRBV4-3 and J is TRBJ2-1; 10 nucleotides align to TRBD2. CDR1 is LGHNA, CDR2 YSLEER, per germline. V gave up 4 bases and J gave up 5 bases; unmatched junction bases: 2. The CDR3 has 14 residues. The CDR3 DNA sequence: TGCGCCAGCAGCCTTGGACTAGCGGACAATGAGCAGTTCTTC. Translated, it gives CASSLGLADNEQFF.

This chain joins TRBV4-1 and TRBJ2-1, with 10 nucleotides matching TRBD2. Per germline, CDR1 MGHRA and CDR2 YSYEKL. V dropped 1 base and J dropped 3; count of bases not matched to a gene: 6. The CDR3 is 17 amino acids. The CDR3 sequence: CASSQVEAGGFYNEQFF. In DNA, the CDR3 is TGCGCCAGCAGCCAAGTAGAAGCGGGGGGGTTCTACAATGAGCAGTTCTTC.

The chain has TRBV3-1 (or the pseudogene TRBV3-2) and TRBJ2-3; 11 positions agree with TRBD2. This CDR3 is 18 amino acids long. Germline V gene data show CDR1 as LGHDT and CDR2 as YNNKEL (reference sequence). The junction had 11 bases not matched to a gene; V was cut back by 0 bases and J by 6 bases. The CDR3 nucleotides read TGTGCCAGCAGCCAAGATTCCCTAGCGGGGGGTAGAGGGGATACGCAGTATTTT. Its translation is CASSQDSLAGGRGDTQYF.

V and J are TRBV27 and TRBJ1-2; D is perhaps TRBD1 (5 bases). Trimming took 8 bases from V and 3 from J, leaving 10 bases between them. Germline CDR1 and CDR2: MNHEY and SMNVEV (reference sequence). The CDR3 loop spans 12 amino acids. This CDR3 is CASGRGDYGYTF. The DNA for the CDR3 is TGTGCCAGCGGGAGGGGCGACTATGGCTACACCTTC.

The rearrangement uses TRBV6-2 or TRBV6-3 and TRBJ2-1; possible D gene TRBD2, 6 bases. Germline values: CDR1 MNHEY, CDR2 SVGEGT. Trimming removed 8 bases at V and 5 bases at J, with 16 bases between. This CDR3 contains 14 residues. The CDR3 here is CASRLRGLNNEQFF. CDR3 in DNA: TGTGCCAGCCGTTTGAGGGGACTTAACAATGAGCAGTTCTTC.

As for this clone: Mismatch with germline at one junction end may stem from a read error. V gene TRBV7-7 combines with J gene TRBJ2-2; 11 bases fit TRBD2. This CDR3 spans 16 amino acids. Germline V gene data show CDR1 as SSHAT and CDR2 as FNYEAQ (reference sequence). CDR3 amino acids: CASSLASSGGSGELFF. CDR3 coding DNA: TGTGCTAGCAGCTTAGCGTCTAGCGGGGGGTCCGGGGAGCTGTTTTTT.

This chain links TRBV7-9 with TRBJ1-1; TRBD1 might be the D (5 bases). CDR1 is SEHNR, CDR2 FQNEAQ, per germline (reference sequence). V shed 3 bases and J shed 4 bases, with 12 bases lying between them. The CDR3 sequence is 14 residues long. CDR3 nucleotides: TGTGCCAGCAGCTTCCCAAGGAGGGGCACTGAAGCTTTCTTT. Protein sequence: CASSFPRRGTEAFF.

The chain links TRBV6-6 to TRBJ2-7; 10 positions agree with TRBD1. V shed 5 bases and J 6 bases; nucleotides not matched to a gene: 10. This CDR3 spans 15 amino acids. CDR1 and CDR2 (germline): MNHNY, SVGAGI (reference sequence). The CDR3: CASSLAGTGVSEQYF. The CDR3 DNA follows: TGTGCCAGCAGTCTAGCAGGGACAGGGGTTAGCGAGCAGTACTTC.

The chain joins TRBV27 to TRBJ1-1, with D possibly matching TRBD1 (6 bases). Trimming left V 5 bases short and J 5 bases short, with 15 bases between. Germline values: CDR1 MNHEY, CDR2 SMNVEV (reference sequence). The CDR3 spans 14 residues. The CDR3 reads CASSHTGLGTEAFF. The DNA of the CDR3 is TGTGCCAGCAGTCACACAGGGTTGGGGACTGAAGCTTTCTTT.